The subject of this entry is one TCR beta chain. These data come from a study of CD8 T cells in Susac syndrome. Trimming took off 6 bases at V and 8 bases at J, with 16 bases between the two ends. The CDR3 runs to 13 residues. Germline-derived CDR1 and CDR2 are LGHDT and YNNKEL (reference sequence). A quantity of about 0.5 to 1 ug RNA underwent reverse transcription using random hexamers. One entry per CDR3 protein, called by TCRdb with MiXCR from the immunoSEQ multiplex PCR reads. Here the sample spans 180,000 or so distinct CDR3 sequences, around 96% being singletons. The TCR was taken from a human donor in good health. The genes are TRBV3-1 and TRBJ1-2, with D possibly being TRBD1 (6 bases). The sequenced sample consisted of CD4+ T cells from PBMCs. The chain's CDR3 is CASSLGQLGGYTF. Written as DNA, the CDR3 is TGTGCCAGCAGTCTCGGACAGTTGGGGGGCTACACCTTC.